The 32 T cell receptor beta chains below come from one sample, sequenced in a study of shared clonotypes between healthy human individuals. Using immunoSEQ multiplex PCR, the repertoire was profiled, and TCRdb retains in-frame clones only, with some absent. This repertoire shows about 2,500,000 clones, more than 90% found once; its top ten account for roughly 0.14%. The sequenced sample was naive CD4+ T cells sorted from blood. Stated subset: CD45RA+ positively selected. These TCRs come from a man aged 18 to 29 in good health.

The chain joins TRBV5-1 to TRBJ2-1, with TRBD1 identical over 9 bases. This CDR3 region has 15 residues. Trimming removed 5 bases from V and 7 bases from J; junction bases left unmatched: 10. Per germline, CDR1 SGHRS and CDR2 YFSETQ. Here the CDR3 reads CASSSGQGVVNEQFF. As DNA, the CDR3 is TGCGCCAGCAGTTCGGGACAGGGAGTGGTGAATGAGCAGTTCTTC. Combining the CDR3 with reference TRBV5-1 and TRBJ2-1 gives the whole variable domain KAGVTQTPRYLIKTRGQQVTLSCSPISGHRSVSWYQQTPGQGLQFLFEYFSETQRNKGNFPGRFSGRQFSNSRSEMNVSTLELGDSALYLCASSSGQGVVNEQFFGPGTRLTVL.

This clone was found once. The V call is TRBV5-1, the J call TRBJ2-3; D might be TRBD2 (5 bases). The germline V and J ends were trimmed by 3 bases and 0 bases, with 14 bases remaining between them. The CDR3 is 16 residues long. In germline, CDR1 is SGHRS, CDR2 YFSETQ. The CDR3 protein is CASSSELGGSTDTQYF. CDR3 in DNA: TGCGCCAGCAGCTCCGAATTGGGCGGGAGCACAGATACGCAGTATTTT.

The chain carries TRBV27 and TRBJ2-3, with a tentative D call TRBD2 (5 bases). CDR3 size: 17 residues. With 7 bases removed from V and 4 bases from J, the gap between germline ends came to 24 bases. Germline CDR1 and CDR2: MNHEY and SMNVEV (reference sequence). CDR3 DNA sequence: TGTGCCAGCACACCCGGGCGGGCTATCCGAGACGCAGATACGCAGTATTTT. This codes for CASTPGRAIRDADTQYF.

This clone was detected only once. The chain employs TRBV6-1 and TRBJ1-5, with a tentative D call TRBD1 (6 bases). The CDR3 runs to 15 residues. Germline assignment: CDR1 MNHNS and CDR2 SASEGT. Trimming pared 10 bases from V and 6 bases from J, leaving 22 bases between. The CDR3 nucleotides read TGTGCCACCGGGGGGCAAAATGAGAGGAGTCAGCCCCAGCATTTT. Its protein product is CATGGQNERSQPQHF.

The chain couples TRBV6-6 to TRBJ2-1; 15 bases match TRBD2. V shed 2 bases and J 8 bases; nucleotides not matched to a gene: 4. Per germline, CDR1 MNHNY and CDR2 SVGAGI (reference sequence). This CDR3 spans 16 amino acids. DNA of the CDR3: TGTGCCAGCAGTTACAGGACTAGCGGGAGGGGAGATGAGCAGTTCTTC. Amino acid sequence: CASSYRTSGRGDEQFF.

The V and J genes are TRBV2 and TRBJ2-3; tentative D call: TRBD2 (5 bases). V was cut by 3 bases and J by 3 bases, with 7 bases left in between. This CDR3 contains 13 residues. Looked up from germline, CDR1 is SNHLY and CDR2 is FYNNEI. CDR3 region: CASSEGVTDTQYF. The CDR3 DNA is TGTGCCAGCAGTGAGGGAGTTACAGATACGCAGTATTTT.

The genes are TRBV9 and TRBJ2-3; D is perhaps TRBD2 (6 bases). The V gene lost 4 bases and the J gene lost 0 bases, with 9 bases spanning the gap. The germline V gene has CDR1 SGDLS and CDR2 YYNGEE. The CDR3 is 14 residues long. CDR3 in DNA: TGTGCCAGCAGCCGCGGGGCGAGCACAGATACGCAGTATTTT. The encoded protein is CASSRGASTDTQYF.

V usage is TRBV5-1 and J usage is TRBJ1-1; D is uncertain. The CDR3 is made up of 15 amino acids. In germline, CDR1 is SGHRS, CDR2 YFSETQ. V gave up 0 bases and J gave up 0 bases, with 9 bases separating them. CDR3 DNA: TGCGCCAGCAGCTTGGGCGCGGAGATGAACACTGAAGCTTTCTTT. It specifies CASSLGAEMNTEAFF.

V usage is TRBV6-5 and J usage is TRBJ2-7; the D call may be TRBD1 or TRBD2 (5 bases each). The CDR3 covers 15 residues. Germline CDR1 and CDR2: MNHEY and SVGAGI. Trimming pared 2 bases from V and 6 bases from J, leaving 17 bases between. CDR3 nucleotides: TGTGCCAGCAGTTACGAGGGGCTCCGGGCGCCCGAGCAGTACTTC. Translated: CASSYEGLRAPEQYF.

The V gene is TRBV19, the J gene TRBJ1-4; 7 bases line up with TRBD1. Germline values: CDR1 LNHDA, CDR2 SQIVND (reference sequence). This CDR3 has 15 residues. With 1 base clipped from V and 5 bases from J, the junction kept 4 bases outside the gene matches. CDR3: CASSIAGTANEKLFF. The CDR3, as DNA: TGTGCCAGTAGTATAGCGGGGACAGCGAATGAAAAACTGTTTTTT. Combining the CDR3 with reference TRBV19 and TRBJ1-4 gives the whole variable domain DGGITQSPKYLFRKEGQNVTLSCEQNLNHDAMYWYRQDPGQGLRLIYYSQIVNDFQKGDIAEGYSVSREKKESFPLTVTSAQKNPTAFYLCASSIAGTANEKLFFGSGTQLSVL.

V usage is TRBV20-1 and J usage is TRBJ2-1, with no clear D. In germline, CDR1 is DFQATT, CDR2 SNEGSKA (reference sequence). This CDR3 region has 11 residues. Trimming stripped 1 base from V and 7 bases from J, with 5 bases between. The CDR3 coding sequence is TGCAGTGCTAGAGTGGGGAATGAGCAGTTCTTC. It codes for CSARVGNEQFF.

A word on this clone: At one boundary the junction diverges from the germline segment, which might be a read error. The chain is built from TRBV11-2 and TRBJ2-7; TRBD1 matches 8 bases. There are 12 residues in the CDR3. Germline CDR1 SGHAT, CDR2 FQNNGV. CDR3 nucleotide sequence: TGTGCCAGCACCCTATCCAGGGGGCAGGTGGGCTTC. Amino acids: CASTLSRGQVGF.

This clone appeared once. V gene TRBV15 combines with J gene TRBJ1-5, with TRBD1 matching 9 bases. From germline, CDR1 is LNHNV and CDR2 YYDKDF (reference sequence). CDR3 length equals 17 residues. The J segment lost 2 bases and the V segment lost 4 bases, leaving 9 bases of the junction unmatched. The CDR3: CATSMTGTGTRNQPQHF. CDR3 DNA: TGTGCCACCAGCATGACCGGGACAGGGACTCGCAATCAGCCCCAGCATTTT.

As concerns this clone: The identical CDR3 is also encoded by other nucleotide sequences in the sample. The rearrangement uses TRBV9 and TRBJ2-2; the D is unclear. In germline, CDR1 is SGDLS, CDR2 YYNGEE. CDR3 length: 16 amino acids. V was trimmed by 0 bases and J by 1 base, leaving 10 bases between them. CDR3 residues: CASSVGLSRNTGELFF. The CDR3 bases are TGTGCCAGCAGCGTAGGCCTTTCACGGAACACCGGGGAGCTGTTTTTT.

The gene calls are TRBV10-3 and TRBJ2-5, with 14 positions matching TRBD2. There are 17 residues in the CDR3. Germline V gene data show CDR1 as ENHRY and CDR2 as SYGVKD. With V trimmed by 9 bases and J by 2 bases, 11 bases remained unmatched. CDR3 protein: CAIGGQRLAGGQETQYF. As DNA, the CDR3 is TGTGCCATTGGTGGGCAGAGACTAGCGGGGGGGCAAGAGACCCAGTACTTC.

V is TRBV12-5 and J is TRBJ2-3, with D maybe TRBD2 (5 bases). Germline V gives CDR1 LGHNT, CDR2 FRNRAP. This CDR3 is built from 17 residues. Trimming pared 1 base from V and 2 bases from J, leaving 16 bases between. For the CDR3, the DNA is TGTGCTAGTGGTTTGGCCGGGGTCACTTTTAACACAGATACGCAGTATTTT. Protein: CASGLAGVTFNTDTQYF.

The CDR3 loop is CASSPTEDWGYTF. The CDR3 DNA sequence: TGTGCCAGCTCACCTACAGAGGATTGGGGCTACACCTTC. J is TRBJ1-2 and V is TRBV18, with unresolved D. There are 13 residues in the CDR3. Germline V gives CDR1 KGHSH, CDR2 LQKENI. V dropped 3 bases and J dropped 8 bases, with 13 bases sitting between them.

To note about this clone: Distinct nucleotide sequences in the sample also encode this CDR3. The J gene is TRBJ1-2, the V gene TRBV18; D ambiguous. Between the trimmed V and J ends, which lost 2 bases and 6 bases, there was a span of 4 bases. CDR3 size: 11 residues. Germline CDR1 KGHSH, CDR2 LQKENI. The CDR3 DNA reads TGTGCCAGCTCACCAGGGGATGGCTACACCTTC. Its translation: CASSPGDGYTF.

The V call is TRBV30, the J call TRBJ2-5; 9 bases line up with TRBD1. The J call may be wrong; the DNA end is better matched by TRBJ2-7. The CDR3 has 14 amino acids. Germline lookup yields CDR1 GTSNPN and CDR2 SVGIG (reference sequence). The CDR3, as DNA: TGTGCCTCCAAAGCCGGGACAGGGAGGTACGAGCAGTACTTC. Protein: CASKAGTGRYEQYF.

The chain employs TRBV27 and TRBJ2-1; the D gene is possibly TRBD2 (6 bases). The CDR3 consists of 17 residues. Trimming cost V 6 bases and J 2 bases, with 20 bases left between them. Per germline, CDR1 MNHEY and CDR2 SMNVEV (reference sequence). The CDR3 sequence: CASRRENPGVTYNEQFF. In DNA form, the CDR3 reads TGTGCCAGCAGGAGAGAGAACCCGGGAGTTACCTACAATGAGCAGTTCTTC.

The chain uses TRBV28 and TRBJ2-1, with D perhaps matching TRBD1 or TRBD2 (5 bases each). The V and J ends lost 3 bases and 15 bases respectively, with 15 bases between them. The CDR3 is 12 residues long. Germline CDR1 MDHEN, CDR2 SYDVKM. CDR3 nucleotide sequence: TGTGCCAGCAGTTTTCAGAGGGGTTTTTGGTTCTTC. Amino acid sequence: CASSFQRGFWFF.

V usage is TRBV5-6 and J usage is TRBJ2-4, with 7 bases identical to TRBD1. The CDR3 is 12 amino acids. Germline CDR1 reads SGHDT; CDR2 reads YYEEEE. Losses at the gene ends were 4 bases for V and 7 bases for J; bases not matched to a gene: 2. This CDR3 reads CASSRDSNIQYF. The CDR3, as DNA: TGTGCCAGCAGCCGGGACAGCAACATTCAGTACTTC.

The rearrangement joins TRBV2 to TRBJ2-1, with TRBD2 identical over 14 bases. Germline CDR1 and CDR2: SNHLY and FYNNEI. This CDR3 spans 15 amino acids. V lost 6 bases, J lost 8 bases, and 6 bases stayed unmatched. This CDR3 is CASSRTSGRPDEQFF. The CDR3 region has the DNA TGTGCCAGCAGCCGGACTAGCGGGAGGCCCGATGAGCAGTTCTTC.

The chain has TRBV4-1 and TRBJ1-1, with no clear D. The length of the CDR3 is 13 residues. Trimming took off 1 base at V and 0 bases at J, with 3 bases between the two ends. The germline gives CDR1 MGHRA, CDR2 YSYEKL. The CDR3 spells CASSQVLNTEAFF. CDR3 DNA: TGCGCCAGCAGCCAAGTTTTGAACACTGAAGCTTTCTTT.

As regards this clone: One end of the junction does not line up with germline, which may come from a read error. The V and J genes are TRBV5-6 and TRBJ1-2; D possibly corresponds to TRBD1 (5 bases). The CDR3 is 13 residues long. Per germline, CDR1 SGHDT and CDR2 YYEEEE. This CDR3 reads CASSYGTAKSQPF. CDR3 DNA sequence: TGTGCCAGCAGCTATGGGACCGCTAAAAGTCAACCCTTC.

The rearrangement joins TRBV6-5 to TRBJ2-7, with 8 bases fitting TRBD2. Germline-derived CDR1 and CDR2 are MNHEY and SVGAGI. The ends lost 0 bases at V and 6 bases at J; junction bases unmatched: 4. The CDR3 has 14 residues. DNA of the CDR3: TGTGCCAGCAGTTACTCGCGACTAGCGTCCGAGCAGTACTTC. Its protein is CASSYSRLASEQYF.

For this clone: Other DNA sequences in the same sample also yield this CDR3. V gene TRBV7-8 combines with J gene TRBJ2-3; D remains ambiguous. CDR1 SGHVS and CDR2 FQNEAQ come from the germline V gene. The V gene lost 5 bases and the J gene lost 2 bases, with 8 bases spanning the gap. This CDR3 has 13 residues. Written as DNA, the CDR3 is TGTGCCAGCAGCCCGACGGACACAGATACGCAGTATTTT. It codes for CASSPTDTDTQYF. The whole variable domain, remainder taken from reference TRBV7-8 and TRBJ2-3, is GAGVSQSPRYKVAKRGQDVALRCDPISGHVSLFWYQQALGQGPEFLTYFQNEAQLDKSGLPSDRFFAERPEGSVSTLKIQRTQQEDSAVYLCASSPTDTDTQYFGPGTRLTVL.

In DNA, the CDR3 is TGTGCCAGCAGTTTAGGTGGCAGAAGCACAGATACGCAGTATTTT. The encoded protein is CASSLGGRSTDTQYF. V and J are TRBV28 and TRBJ2-3; D ambiguous. Trimming pared 2 bases from V and 0 bases from J, leaving 9 bases between. The germline V gene has CDR1 MDHEN and CDR2 SYDVKM. CDR3 size: 15 residues.

This clone was recorded a few times. V is TRBV10-3 and J is TRBJ1-1; TRBD1 aligns across 7 bases. CDR1 and CDR2 (germline): ENHRY, SYGVKD. The CDR3 length is 15 residues. V trimming: 6 bases; J trimming: 0 bases; junction bases outside the gene matches: 7. CDR3 residues: CAIREGGQMNTEAFF. CDR3 sequence (DNA): TGTGCCATCAGAGAAGGGGGACAGATGAACACTGAAGCTTTCTTT.

V usage is TRBV19 and J usage is TRBJ2-3, with D hard to call. The CDR3 runs 15 residues. Trimming removed 4 bases at V and 1 base at J, with 12 bases between. The germline V gene has CDR1 LNHDA and CDR2 SQIVND (reference sequence). The CDR3 DNA reads TGTGCCAGTAGTACATTCGTAGTAGGCACAGATACGCAGTATTTT. Amino acid sequence: CASSTFVVGTDTQYF.

This sequence joins TRBV30 and TRBJ1-2; D is uncertain. V was trimmed by 1 base and J by 2 bases, leaving 8 bases between them. The CDR3 contains 13 residues. Germline CDR1 GTSNPN, CDR2 SVGIG (reference sequence). The CDR3 DNA follows: TGTGCCTGGAGTGAACATATAAACTATGGCTACACCTTC. It codes for CAWSEHINYGYTF.

This chain joins TRBV30 and TRBJ2-4; the D is unclear. Germline V lookup: CDR1 GTSNPN, CDR2 SVGIG (reference sequence). V lost 0 bases and J lost 0, with 12 bases in between. The CDR3 consists of 16 residues. The CDR3 here is CAWSVGSELAKNIQYF. The CDR3 nucleotides read TGTGCCTGGAGTGTAGGGTCAGAACTAGCCAAAAACATTCAGTACTTC.